This T cell receptor beta chain was documented in a study of Ad26.COV2.S vaccination and SARS-CoV-2 variants. General study points: Comparable non-spike TCR breadth was observed in vaccine and placebo recipients.

About this clone itself: What it binds is not known.

The junction had 2 bases not matched to a gene; V was cut back by 3 bases and J by 2 bases. The germline gives CDR1 SGHTA, CDR2 FQGNSA. CDR3 length: 15 residues. The treatment: about 20 received Ad26.COV2.S at low or high dose, single or two shots; roughly five received placebo; per-sample allocation not given. Each sample was drawn 63 days after the first injection (of vaccine or placebo). Repertoires were generated with immunoSEQ multiplex PCR, while TCRdb's copy carries only in-frame clones and drops some. The repertoire includes hundreds of thousands of clones, roughly 90% of them detected once, and about 1.5% sits in the top ten.

Sequences were derived from peripheral blood, sampled in a trial of Ad26.COV2.S vaccine versus placebo. The sequence was obtained from a person aged 18-60 years who received the Ad26.COV2.S COVID-19 vaccine or a placebo. This chain connects TRBV7-2 to TRBJ2-7, with 12 bases aligning to TRBD1. This CDR3 is CASSLRDRGPYEQYF. The CDR3 nucleotides read TGTGCCAGCAGCTTGAGGGACAGGGGGCCCTACGAGCAGTACTTC.